This is a list of T cell receptor beta chains from one sample in a study of cytomegalovirus exposure and HLA in healthy donors. Sequenced by immunoSEQ multiplex PCR; TCRdb stores in-frame clones only, minus some. The sample totals some 33,000 clones. Sequenced material: PBMCs. These receptor sequences come from a female donor in good health and CMV-seronegative. Both conserved end residues are part of each CDR3. The D gene is left open where the match is weak.

d_gene	j_gene	v_gene	CDR3aa	CDR3nt
TRBD1	TRBJ1-1	TRBV19	CASKTGGEDFEAFF	TGTGCCAGTAAAACAGGGGGAGAGGATTTTGAAGCTTTCTTT
.	TRBJ1-1	TRBV11-3	CASSLTGVATEAFF	TGTGCCAGCAGCTTAACGGGTGTGGCCACTGAAGCTTTCTTT
.	TRBJ1-5	TRBV5-6	CASSFTGTTYQPQHF	TGTGCCAGCAGCTTTACCGGGACAACCTATCAGCCCCAGCATTTT
TRBD2	TRBJ2-2	TRBV9	CASSVDSGGNTGELFF	TGTGCCAGCAGCGTAGATAGCGGGGGGAACACCGGGGAGCTGTTTTTT
.	TRBJ1-1	TRBV6-5	CASSYSKTVPNTEAFF	TGTGCCAGCAGTTACTCGAAGACAGTGCCGAACACTGAAGCTTTCTTT
.	TRBJ1-3	TRBV4-1	CASSQGGNSGNTIYF	TGCGCCAGCAGCCAGGGGGGGAACTCTGGAAACACCATATATTTT
.	TRBJ1-1	TRBV7-9	CASSSFTEAFF	TGTGCCAGCAGCTCGTTTACTGAAGCTTTCTTT
TRBD1	TRBJ1-1	TRBV29-1	CSAGTGVTEAFF	TGCAGCGCCGGGACAGGGGTCACTGAAGCTTTCTTT
.	TRBJ2-3	TRBV4-1	CASSQDRGTDTQYF	TGCGCCAGCAGCCAAGACAGGGGCACAGATACGCAGTATTTT
TRBD1	TRBJ1-2	TRBV5-1	CASREGQGNYGYTF	TGCGCCAGCAGGGAAGGACAGGGTAACTATGGCTACACCTTC
.	TRBJ2-7	TRBV7-6	CASSLGGDEQYF	TGTGCCAGCAGCTTAGGGGGGGACGAGCAGTACTTC
TRBD1	TRBJ1-2	TRBV5-1	CASSVSRQGYGYTF	TGCGCCAGCAGCGTCTCTCGACAGGGCTATGGCTACACCTTC
TRBD2	TRBJ2-1	TRBV6-5	CASRLAGLNEQFF	TGTGCCAGCAGGCTAGCGGGGCTCAATGAGCAGTTCTTC
.	TRBJ1-1	TRBV2	CASSSRQEAFF	TGTGCCAGCAGTTCCCGCCAGGAAGCTTTCTTT
TRBD1	TRBJ1-2	TRBV6-1	CASSEGDSLRDYGYTF	TGTGCCAGCAGTGAAGGGGACAGCCTCAGGGACTATGGCTACACCTTC
.	TRBJ1-1	TRBV6-1	CASSEGLEAFF	TGTGCCAGCAGTGAAGGTCTAGAAGCTTTCTTT
.	TRBJ1-6	TRBV27	CASSFIQGRNSPLHF	TGTGCCAGCAGTTTTATACAGGGTCGTAATTCACCCCTCCACTTT
.	TRBJ2-1	TRBV6-1	CASAVQGYGANEQFF	TGTGCCAGCGCCGTTCAGGGGTATGGGGCCAATGAGCAGTTCTTC